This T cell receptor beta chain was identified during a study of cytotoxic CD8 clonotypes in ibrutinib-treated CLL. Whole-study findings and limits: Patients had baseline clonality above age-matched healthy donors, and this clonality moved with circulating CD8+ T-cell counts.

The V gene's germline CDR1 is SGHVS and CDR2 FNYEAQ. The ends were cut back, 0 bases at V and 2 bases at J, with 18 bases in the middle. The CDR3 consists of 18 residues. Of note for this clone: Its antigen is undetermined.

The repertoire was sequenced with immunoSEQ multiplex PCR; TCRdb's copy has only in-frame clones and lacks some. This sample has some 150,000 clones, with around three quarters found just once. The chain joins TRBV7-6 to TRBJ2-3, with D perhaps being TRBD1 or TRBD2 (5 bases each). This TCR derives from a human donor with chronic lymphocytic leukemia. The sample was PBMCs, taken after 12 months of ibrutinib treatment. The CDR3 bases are TGTGCCAGCAGCTTAGCTCCCCGGCCGGGACGGACCACAGATACGCAGTATTTT. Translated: CASSLAPRPGRTTDTQYF.